This is a list of T cell receptor beta chains from one sample in a study of T cells after yellow fever vaccination. TCRdb re-analysed the 5' RACE reads in MiXCR, keeping a single row per CDR3 protein. The repertoire includes nearly 550,000 distinct CDR3 sequences, roughly 19% of them detected once, and approximately 14% sits in the top ten. Material: PBMCs, obtained 15 days after the yellow fever booster vaccination. These receptors were collected from a man younger than 45 who received the YFV17D yellow fever vaccine. Each CDR3 is given with its conserved first and last residue. A D gene is named only where the DNA matches it firmly. Expanded clones are given a class, and other clones once, few, many or no size at all.

j_gene,abundance,d_gene,v_gene,CDR3nt,CDR3aa
TRBJ2-7,.,.,TRBV29-1,TGCAGCGTTGAAGGGTACACCTACGAGCAGTACTTC,CSVEGYTYEQYF
TRBJ1-2,.,.,TRBV19,TGTGCCAGTAGTAGAGTCTCGGACAGAGGAGAGGCCAACTATGGCTACACCTTC,CASSRVSDRGEANYGYTF
TRBJ2-5,few,.,TRBV7-8,TGTGCCAGCAGCCCTCCATTAAGGTTGCGGCCTTATTTGACCCAGTACTTC,CASSPPLRLRPYLTQYF
TRBJ2-1,few,TRBD2,TRBV20-1,TGCAGTGCTAGAGTCAGCGGGAGACCGCATGAGCAGTTCTTC,CSARVSGRPHEQFF
TRBJ2-7,.,.,TRBV29-1,TGCAGCGTCTTGGGCGGGCTGTCCTACGAGCAGTACTTC,CSVLGGLSYEQYF
TRBJ2-3,few,TRBD2,TRBV7-6,TGTGCCAGCAGCTACGGGACTAGCAGGGATACGCAGTATTTT,CASSYGTSRDTQYF
TRBJ2-2,.,.,TRBV11-3,TGTGCCAGCAGCCCCCGGACGACCACCGGGGAGCTGTTTTTT,CASSPRTTTGELFF
TRBJ1-6,many,.,TRBV27,TGTGCCAGCAGTTTAAGTCGGGGGAGGTCCTATAATTCACCCCTCCACTTT,CASSLSRGRSYNSPLHF
TRBJ2-1,.,TRBD2,TRBV28,TGTGCCAGCAGTGACCCGGGACTAGGCCGCCCGGTCTTC,CASSDPGLGRPVF
TRBJ2-5,few,.,TRBV30,TGTGCCTGGAGTGTAGCACACAGCCTGATAGGGACCCAGTACTTC,CAWSVAHSLIGTQYF
TRBJ2-5,many,.,TRBV29-1,TGCAGCGCCAGAAGGGCGGAAGAGACCCAGTACTTC,CSARRAEETQYF
TRBJ2-3,.,.,TRBV27,TGTGCCAGCAGTAGCGCCCCGCCCCCAGTCACAGATACGCAGTATTTT,CASSSAPPPVTDTQYF
TRBJ1-1,.,TRBD1,TRBV5-4,TGTGCCAGCAGTTCGACAGGGACTTACACTGAAGCTTTCTTT,CASSSTGTYTEAFF
TRBJ2-1,.,TRBD2,TRBV9,TGTGCCAGCAGCGTAGCGGGAGGACACTACAATGAGCAGTTCTTC,CASSVAGGHYNEQFF
TRBJ2-5,.,TRBD1,TRBV5-1,TGCGCCAGCAGCCAAGGGGGCGCGGTGCAAGAGACCCAGTACTTC,CASSQGGAVQETQYF
TRBJ2-1,many,.,TRBV19,TGTGCCAGTAGTATACGTGGACCCTGGACGGGTACCAATGAGCAGTTCTTC,CASSIRGPWTGTNEQFF
TRBJ2-1,.,TRBD2,TRBV7-3,TGTGCCAGCAGCTTATGGGGCTCTAGCGGGAGTCCCAATGAGCAGTTCTTC,CASSLWGSSGSPNEQFF
TRBJ2-2,.,TRBD1,TRBV10-1,TGCGCCAGCAGCGCCGGGACAGCAAACACCGGGGAGCTGTTTTTT,CASSAGTANTGELFF
TRBJ2-1,.,.,TRBV25-1,TGTGCCAGCAGTGAAATGGGGGAAGGGGTAAAGGAGCAGTTCTTC,CASSEMGEGVKEQFF
TRBJ2-2,.,TRBD1,TRBV7-2,TGTGCCAGCAGCTACCTACAGGGGCCCACCGGGGAGCTGTTTTTT,CASSYLQGPTGELFF
TRBJ1-1,.,.,TRBV29-1,TGCAGCGCACCTAACGATCTTGGGAACACTGAAGCTTTCTTT,CSAPNDLGNTEAFF
TRBJ2-7,few,.,TRBV29-1,TGCAGCGTTGAAGCGGGAATCCGCTACGAGCAGTACTTC,CSVEAGIRYEQYF
TRBJ2-2,few,.,TRBV20-1,TGCAGTGCTAGAATCCAGGCAGGGGAGCTGTTTTTT,CSARIQAGELFF
TRBJ2-7,.,TRBD1,TRBV12-3/TRBV12-4,TGTGCCAGCAGTCCACAGGGGGCCAGCTACGAGCAGTACTTC,CASSPQGASYEQYF
TRBJ2-7,.,.,TRBV29-1,TGCAGCGTTGCGATTCGGCACCAGCTGTCTGTGCAGTACTTC,CSVAIRHQLSVQYF
TRBJ1-4,few,.,TRBV7-6,TGTGCCAGCAGCTTAGCGCTCGGGGGGACTAATGAAAAACTGTTTTTT,CASSLALGGTNEKLFF
TRBJ2-4,few,.,TRBV7-2,TGTGCCAGCAGCCAGGGTCCGGACAACATTCAGTACTTC,CASSQGPDNIQYF
TRBJ2-7,.,.,TRBV29-1,TGCAGCGTTGAAGGGCCCTCAGGCGGCTACGAGCAGTACTTC,CSVEGPSGGYEQYF
TRBJ2-3,few,.,TRBV4-3,TGCGCCAGCAGCCAAGATCATCTGGGGAGGACAGATACGCAGTATTTT,CASSQDHLGRTDTQYF
TRBJ2-7,few,TRBD1,TRBV7-2,TGTGCCAGCAGGTCCGGACAGGGGAGGTCCTACGAGCAGTACTTC,CASRSGQGRSYEQYF
TRBJ2-7,many,.,TRBV5-1,TGCGCCAGCAGCTTTACACTAGAGTACGAGCAGTACTTC,CASSFTLEYEQYF
TRBJ2-2,.,TRBD2,TRBV7-2,TGTGCCAGCAGCGCCAGGACTAGCCGCGACACCGGGGAGCTGTTTTTT,CASSARTSRDTGELFF
TRBJ2-7,.,TRBD2,TRBV7-8,TGTGCCAGCAGCCCTCTTCCAGGACTAGCGGGAGGACAGTACTTC,CASSPLPGLAGGQYF
TRBJ2-2,.,.,TRBV7-6,TGTGCCAGCAGCTTACTAGGAGACTTCACCGGGGAGCTGTTTTTT,CASSLLGDFTGELFF
TRBJ1-2,few,.,TRBV10-3,TGTGCCATCGGCGGAGACAGAACCTATGGCTACACCTTC,CAIGGDRTYGYTF
TRBJ2-1,.,.,TRBV5-1,TGCGCCAGCAGCCCCCCTGCCAATGAGCAGTTCTTC,CASSPPANEQFF
TRBJ2-1,.,.,TRBV29-1,TGCAGCGTTGACGTACACGATGAGCAGTTCTTC,CSVDVHDEQFF
TRBJ2-7,.,TRBD2,TRBV12-3/TRBV12-4,TGTGCCAGCAGACCGACGACTAGCGGGGTTGGTGAGCAGTACTTC,CASRPTTSGVGEQYF
TRBJ2-5,.,.,TRBV18,TGTGCCAGCTCCCCCGGCCCCGGTGTGACCCAGTACTTC,CASSPGPGVTQYF
TRBJ1-1,many,.,TRBV12-3/TRBV12-4,TGTGCCAGCAGTTTCCCAGGGACCGGTGAAGCTTTCTTT,CASSFPGTGEAFF
TRBJ2-7,.,.,TRBV19,TGTGCCAGTAGTATAGATCGGACTGCGCAGTACTTC,CASSIDRTAQYF
TRBJ2-3,.,TRBD2,TRBV5-1,TGCGCCAGCAGCTCGACGACGGTCGCGGGAGGAGGCACAGATACGCAGTATTTT,CASSSTTVAGGGTDTQYF
TRBJ2-1,.,.,TRBV7-2,TGTGCCACCGCTGGAGCAGCCCATTACAATGAGCAGTTCTTC,CATAGAAHYNEQFF
TRBJ2-2,.,TRBD1,TRBV29-1,TGCAGCGTGGGTGGACGGGACAGGGGCACCGGGGAGCTGTTTTTT,CSVGGRDRGTGELFF
TRBJ1-3,few,.,TRBV12-3/TRBV12-4,TGTGCCAGCAGTTCCAGTCAGGGGATCTCTGGAAACACCATATATTTT,CASSSSQGISGNTIYF